The entry that follows covers one TCR beta chain sequence. The antigen is not known. V was shortened by 0 bases and J by 5 bases, with 26 bases between the two germline ends. The CDR3 loop spans 19 amino acids. From germline, CDR1 is GTSNPN and CDR2 SVGIG (reference sequence). This sample is part of a study of T cell responses to AZD1222 COVID-19 vaccine. Study outcomes and limitations: Baseline serostatus was positive in only six AZD1222 recipients. Females made up more of the donors, who were largely white British, and clonal diversity may have come out too low.

TCRdb's copy holds only in-frame clones and misses some; the assay was immunoSEQ multiplex PCR. Of about 140,000 clones detected, around 90% appear once; the ten largest clones hold 2.5% to 3%. The starting material was peripheral blood, obtained on day 0 of AZD1222 vaccination. The sequence derives from an adult in good health. The rearrangement joins TRBV30 to TRBJ1-3; tentatively, D is TRBD1 (5 bases). The CDR3 region is CAWSVRPHDGASGRNTIYF. The CDR3, as DNA: TGTGCCTGGAGTGTAAGGCCGCATGATGGGGCGAGCGGGAGAAACACCATATATTTT.